The 9 T cell receptor beta chains below come from one sample, sequenced in a study of T cells in Graves' hyperthyroidism and ophthalmopathy. Researchers took RNA transcripts and amplified the TCR beta CDR3 regions from them. The study used the HTBI primer set for a first-round RT-PCR of the TCR CDR3. TCRdb passed the multiplex PCR reads through MiXCR, listing each CDR3 protein once. The table lists hundreds of thousands of distinct CDR3 sequences, less than 25% of them singletons. Sequenced sample: blood. The receptors here all came from a woman aged 70-85 years with Graves' ophthalmopathy.

This rearrangement joins TRBV20-1 to TRBJ2-1, with D possibly TRBD2 on 6 matching bases. Germline CDR1 is DFQATT and CDR2 is SNEGSKA (reference sequence). Deletions cut 0 bases from V and 0 bases from J, with 15 bases between. The CDR3 is 17 amino acids. CDR3 in amino acids: CSARDRFGSSSYNEQFF. In DNA form, the CDR3 reads TGCAGTGCTAGAGATCGGTTCGGGAGTAGCTCCTACAATGAGCAGTTCTTC.

This clonotype was detected ten times or more. The CDR3 nucleotides are TGTGCCAGCACCAAAGACAGGACTAACTATGGCTACACCTTC. Amino acid sequence: CASTKDRTNYGYTF. This sequence joins TRBV6-1 and TRBJ1-2, with TRBD1 as a possible D gene (6 bases). Germline CDR1 MNHNS, CDR2 SASEGT. V lost 7 bases and J 0 bases, leaving 12 bases between the germline ends. There are 14 residues in the CDR3.

The chain links TRBV5-1 to TRBJ2-7; TRBD1 matches at 7 bases. CDR3 length equals 15 residues. V gave up 0 bases and J gave up 2 bases; unmatched junction bases: 5. CDR1 and CDR2 (germline): SGHRS, YFSETQ. The CDR3 nucleotides are TGCGCCAGCAGCTTGGCTAGGGACAGAACCTACGAGCAGTACTTC. Protein: CASSLARDRTYEQYF.

This chain connects TRBV20-1 to TRBJ1-6; weak D call: TRBD1 (5 bases). The ends were cut back, 5 bases at V and 6 bases at J, with 14 bases in the middle. CDR1 is DFQATT and CDR2 is SNEGSKA in the germline V gene (reference sequence). The CDR3 length is 14 residues. CDR3 DNA sequence: TGCAGTGCTTCACGGGACGCTGCTAATTCACCCCTCCACTTT. This sequence encodes CSASRDAANSPLHF.

The chain combines TRBV30 with TRBJ1-5, with D unclear. Between the trimmed V and J ends, which lost 3 bases and 3 bases, there was a span of 9 bases. The CDR3 covers 13 residues. Germline CDR1 GTSNPN, CDR2 SVGIG (reference sequence). The DNA for the CDR3 is TGTGCCTGGAGAATCCTCCCCAATCAGCCCCAGCATTTT. This encodes CAWRILPNQPQHF.

This clonotype showed up just a few times. The rearrangement joins TRBV9 to TRBJ2-7; 10 nucleotides agree with TRBD1. With 2 bases clipped from V and 3 bases from J, the junction kept 2 bases outside the gene matches. CDR3 length: 14 residues. CDR1 is SGDLS, CDR2 YYNGEE, per germline. CDR3 sequence reads: CASSVGQGDYEQYF. In DNA, the CDR3 is TGTGCCAGCAGCGTTGGACAGGGGGACTACGAGCAGTACTTC. Complete variable domain (other parts from reference TRBV9 and TRBJ2-7): DSGVTQTPKHLITATGQRVTLRCSPRSGDLSVYWYQQSLDQGLQFLIQYYNGEERAKGNILERFSAQQFPDLHSELNLSSLELGDSALYFCASSVGQGDYEQYFGPGTRLTVT.

In this sample, this clonotype turned up many times. The chain recombines TRBV7-3 with TRBJ1-1; D is undetermined. V was shortened by 1 base and J by 0 bases, with 6 bases between the two germline ends. This CDR3 spans 14 amino acids. From germline, CDR1 is SGHTA and CDR2 FQGTGA. The CDR3 protein is CASSLSALNTEAFF. The DNA of the CDR3 is TGTGCCAGCAGCTTAAGCGCTCTGAACACTGAAGCTTTCTTT. The whole variable domain, filled in from reference TRBV7-3 and TRBJ1-1, reads GAGVSQTPSNKVTEKGKYVELRCDPISGHTALYWYRQSLGQGPEFLIYFQGTGAADDSGLPNDRFFAVRPEGSVSTLKIQRTERGDSAVYLCASSLSALNTEAFFGQGTRLTVV.

There are a few counts of this clonotype. The chain is built from TRBV6-5 and TRBJ1-2; 7 nucleotides align to TRBD1. Trimming at V came to 0 bases and at J to 6 bases, leaving 10 bases not matched to a gene. The V gene's germline CDR1 is MNHEY and CDR2 SVGAGI. CDR3 length equals 16 residues. This CDR3 is CASSYSTQPQGDGYTF. The CDR3 bases are TGTGCCAGCAGTTACTCGACTCAGCCGCAGGGGGATGGCTACACCTTC.

The chain links TRBV3-1 to TRBJ2-2; D not resolved. The CDR3 is made up of 16 amino acids. Germline-derived CDR1 and CDR2 are LGHDT and YNNKEL (reference sequence). V lost 4 bases to trimming and J lost 2 bases, with 14 bases between them. CDR3 loop: CASSPRTQTNTGELFF. CDR3 coding DNA: TGTGCCAGCAGCCCTAGGACGCAGACTAACACCGGGGAGCTGTTTTTT.